The TCR beta chain under discussion was sequenced for a study of monozygotic twins with inflammatory bowel disease. Study-wide results and caveats: Other individuals had fewer clonotypes in common with IBD patients than with healthy twins, especially with disease activity. Subtypes among T cells remained indistinguishable. Healthy co-twins had higher TCRbeta inverse Simpson diversity than their IBD twins.

About this clonotype itself: Its antigen is unknown.

Researchers used template switching to add UMIs featuring a 6-nucleotide sample barcode. TCRdb reprocessed the 5' RACE reads, with one entry per CDR3 protein and no DNA. The table counts around 150,000 distinct CDR3 sequences; roughly 2.4% lies in the top ten. The TCR comes from a human donor with ulcerative colitis or Crohn's disease, or a healthy co-twin of an affected twin (not recorded which). Source material: blood.

CDR3 protein: CASSYTQPGFVLTF. The chain has TRBV6-2 or TRBV6-3 and TRBJ2-6. Per the germline V gene, CDR1 is MNHEY and CDR2 is SVGEGT. The CDR3 is made up of 14 amino acids.